Following are 13 T cell receptor beta chains from one sample sequenced in a study of blood T cells in healthy people across ages. Primed by a sample-barcoded 5' primer and a J-beta primer mix, a second PCR proceeded for about 6 to 12 cycles. TCRdb re-derived calls from the 5' RACE reads in MiXCR, one entry per CDR3 protein. The table has 1.5 million to 1.8 million distinct CDR3 sequences, about 45% seen once. The specimen sequenced was blood. Receptor source: a woman between 18 and 29 years old in good health.

This clonotype has just a few counts. The chain couples TRBV4-3 to TRBJ2-5; 7 bases align to TRBD1. V dropped 1 base and J dropped 5; count of bases not matched to a gene: 4. CDR3 length: 14 amino acids. Germline V lookup: CDR1 LGHNA, CDR2 YSLEER. The chain's CDR3 is CASSQVRGMETQYF. The DNA of the CDR3 is TGCGCCAGCAGCCAAGTCAGGGGGATGGAGACCCAGTACTTC.

The rearrangement joins TRBV4-1 to TRBJ1-6; D might be TRBD1 (6 bases). The germline V gene encodes CDR1 MGHRA and CDR2 YSYEKL. The CDR3 is 17 residues long. The V end lost 4 bases, the J end lost 1 base, and 14 bases lay between the germline ends. The DNA of the CDR3 is TGCGCCAGCAGCCCTTCCCCCAGGGGATCCTATAATTCACCCCTCCACTTT. This codes for CASSPSPRGSYNSPLHF.

The rearrangement joins TRBV4-1 to TRBJ1-5, with 11 bases fitting TRBD1. J gave up 7 bases and V 0 bases, and 5 bases lay outside the gene matches. Germline V gene data show CDR1 as MGHRA and CDR2 as YSYEKL. The CDR3 has 16 amino acids. The CDR3 loop reads CASSQEGQGGRQPQHF. In DNA, the CDR3 is TGCGCCAGCAGCCAAGAGGGACAGGGGGGTCGACAGCCCCAGCATTTT.

This clonotype was picked up a small number of times. This chain connects TRBV7-2 to TRBJ1-2; 10 bases align to TRBD1. V shed 10 bases and J 6 bases; nucleotides not matched to a gene: 8. This CDR3 is 13 amino acids long. The germline V gene has CDR1 SGHTA and CDR2 FQGNSA. This chain's CDR3 is CATTSGTGDGYTF. The CDR3, as DNA: TGTGCCACCACATCGGGGACAGGGGATGGCTACACCTTC.

Concerning this clonotype itself: This may stem from a read error, because a much larger clone lies one nucleotide away. The chain combines TRBV20-1 with TRBJ2-5; D uncertain. The tail of the sequence fits TRBJ2-7 better, so the J call may be wrong. Germline V gene sequence: CDR1 DFQATT, CDR2 SNEGSKA (reference sequence). This CDR3 comprises 10 residues. The CDR3 loop reads CSARNYEQYF. The CDR3 DNA is TGCAGTGCTAGGAACTACGAGCAGTACTTC.

Worth noting for this clonotype: This clone may be a read error of a much larger clone one base away. This chain uses TRBV7-9 with TRBJ2-2; D remains unclear. Deletions cut 3 bases from V and 1 base from J, with 3 bases between. The CDR3 contains 13 residues. CDR1 and CDR2 (germline): SEHNR, FQNEAQ (reference sequence). CDR3: CASSFMNTGELFF. The CDR3 coding sequence is TGTGCCAGCAGCTTTATGAACACCGGGGAGCTGTTTTTT.

V and J are TRBV5-1 and TRBJ2-3; 11 bases agree with TRBD2. The CDR3 length is 13 residues. V lost 6 bases, J lost 4 bases, and 1 base stayed unmatched. Germline V gene lookup returns CDR1 SGHRS and CDR2 YFSETQ. DNA for the CDR3: TGCGCCAGCAAACTAGCGGGGGCAGATACGCAGTATTTT. Translated: CASKLAGADTQYF. Full variable domain (rest looked up from reference TRBV5-1 and TRBJ2-3): KAGVTQTPRYLIKTRGQQVTLSCSPISGHRSVSWYQQTPGQGLQFLFEYFSETQRNKGNFPGRFSGRQFSNSRSEMNVSTLELGDSALYLCASKLAGADTQYFGPGTRLTVL.

The V gene is TRBV2, the J gene TRBJ2-1; 11 bases are a match to TRBD2. Germline-derived CDR1 and CDR2 are SNHLY and FYNNEI. Germline trimming cut 11 bases from V and 1 base from J; bases unmatched to any gene: 4. The CDR3 consists of 14 residues. CDR3 amino acids: CAVLAGASYNEQFF. Written as DNA, the CDR3 is TGTGCCGTACTAGCGGGAGCATCCTACAATGAGCAGTTCTTC. The entire variable domain, with the rest obtained from reference TRBV2 and TRBJ2-1, is as follows: EPEVTQTPSHQVTQMGQEVILRCVPISNHLYFYWYRQILGQKVEFLVSFYNNEISEKSEIFDDQFSVERPDGSNFTLKIRSTKLEDSAMYFCAVLAGASYNEQFFGPGTRLTVL.

The rearrangement uses TRBV27 and TRBJ2-1, with D unresolved. V lost 2 bases and J 5 bases, leaving 13 bases between the germline ends. CDR1 and CDR2 (germline): MNHEY, SMNVEV (reference sequence). The CDR3 sequence is 15 residues long. Written as DNA, the CDR3 is TGTGCCAGCAGTTTAAGCCTTTACAATGACAATGAGCAGTTCTTC. It specifies CASSLSLYNDNEQFF.

This clonotype was observed once. V gene TRBV29-1 combines with J gene TRBJ2-5; 9 bases match TRBD2. V shed 4 bases, J shed 11 bases, and the junction held 17 bases outside the gene matches. The length of the CDR3 is 15 residues. Germline-derived CDR1 and CDR2 are SQVTM and ANQGSEA. In nucleotides, the CDR3 is TGCAGCGTTGCCCCGACTAGCGGACCTAACAATGAGCAGTACTTC. This sequence encodes CSVAPTSGPNNEQYF.

The CDR3 nucleotides are TGTGCCAGCAGTTTACAGGGGAGGAAGCCCCAGCATTTT. It translates to CASSLQGRKPQHF. The rearrangement links TRBV12-3 or TRBV12-4 to TRBJ1-5; TRBD1 is a possible D gene (6 bases). This CDR3 is built from 13 residues. The V end was cut by 2 bases, the J end by 8 bases, with 10 bases between.

The chain couples TRBV9 to TRBJ2-1, with TRBD2 identical over 9 bases. Germline V gene sequence: CDR1 SGDLS, CDR2 YYNGEE. The J segment lost 6 bases and the V segment lost 2 bases, leaving 6 bases of the junction unmatched. The CDR3 extends over 15 amino acids. Written as DNA, the CDR3 is TGTGCCAGCAGCGTCCTTAGCGGGAGTTTCAATGAGCAGTTCTTC. As protein: CASSVLSGSFNEQFF.

This clonotype has just a few counts. The chain has TRBV20-1 and TRBJ2-3; TRBD2 matches at 9 bases. CDR1 is DFQATT and CDR2 is SNEGSKA in the germline V gene (reference sequence). This CDR3 is 16 amino acids long. Trimming removed 5 bases from V and 4 bases from J; junction bases left unmatched: 13. CDR3 sequence: CSARSGTSNPPDTQYF. As DNA, the CDR3 is TGCAGTGCTCGATCCGGGACTAGCAATCCACCAGATACGCAGTATTTT.